This TCR beta chain came from a study of blood T cell repertoires in COVID-19. TCRdb keeps only in-frame clones here, not all; method: immunoSEQ multiplex PCR. Altogether 90,000 to 130,000 clones are present, around 80% being singletons, with the ten largest covering 0.7% to 1%. J gave up 1 base and V 3 bases, and 8 bases lay outside the gene matches. This CDR3 region has 18 residues. Germline lookup yields CDR1 MNHEY and CDR2 SMNVEV (reference sequence). In this sample, this clone turned up once. Sequencing was carried out using peripheral blood. This clonotype was obtained from a woman aged 65 to 85 with acute or convalescent COVID-19. The rearrangement uses TRBV27 and TRBJ2-3; 12 bases agree with TRBD2. CDR3 protein: CASSFRPSSGGGTDTQYF. The CDR3 coding sequence is TGTGCCAGCAGTTTCCGACCCTCTAGCGGGGGGGGCACAGATACGCAGTATTTT.